Many counts were recorded for the clone carrying this TCR beta chain. What it binds is unknown. This specimen comes from a study of Graves' ophthalmopathy and Graves' hyperthyroidism. TCR beta CDR3 regions were amplified from RNA transcripts. The first round was an RT-PCR with HTBI primers, and the second round was a multiplex PCR. TCRdb reprocessed the multiplex PCR reads with MiXCR, giving one entry per CDR3 protein. The sample comprises hundreds of thousands of distinct CDR3 sequences, 35% to 50% of which are singletons, and more than 2.5% rests with the top ten. V was trimmed by 3 bases and J by 5 bases, leaving 8 bases between them. The CDR3 consists of 12 residues. Germline V gene lookup returns CDR1 DFQATT and CDR2 SNEGSKA (reference sequence). Study results and limitations: Blood also contained most of the expanded thyroid clonotypes above 0.001 frequency.

The chain has TRBV20-1 and TRBJ1-5, with D unresolved. This receptor was identified in an adult man with Graves' ophthalmopathy. Material: peripheral blood. CDR3 amino acids: CSARTYDQPQHF. CDR3 DNA sequence: TGCAGTGCTAGGACCTACGATCAGCCCCAGCATTTT.